This TCR beta chain was found in a study of blood T cell repertoires in COVID-19. Study details: Nucleic acid was either cDNA or gDNA, and it came from T cells, B-cell-depleted T cells, or PBMCs.

Generated by immunoSEQ multiplex PCR, the TCRdb table keeps only in-frame clones and is missing some. Of about 200,000 clones in the sample, roughly 87% were seen once. The CDR3 spans 13 residues. V lost 6 bases and J 2 bases, leaving 10 bases between the germline ends. Material: PBMCs or T cells enriched from blood (not recorded which). The chain is built from TRBV12-3 or TRBV12-4 and TRBJ1-1, with a weak D call TRBD1 (5 bases). The TCR comes from a woman between 25 and 40 years old who had recovered from COVID-19. Written as DNA, the CDR3 is TGTGCCAGCAGAAAGACAGAAAACACTGAAGCTTTCTTT. It translates to CASRKTENTEAFF.